What follows are 24 T cell receptor beta chains derived from one specimen sequenced in a study of blood T cell repertoires in COVID-19. The method was immunoSEQ multiplex PCR; TCRdb's version includes in-frame clones alone and lacks a portion of them. Of 150,000 or so clones listed, around 84% are singletons. Specimen: peripheral blood. Source of these receptors: a woman aged 45 to 65 in a cohort sampled during active or convalescent COVID-19.

The chain links TRBV6-5 to TRBJ2-1; possibly TRBD1 for D (6 bases). V was pared by 8 bases and J by 6 bases, with 17 bases between. The CDR3 is 14 amino acids. Germline values: CDR1 MNHEY, CDR2 SVGAGI. CDR3 sequence: CASAQGGSINEQFF. In nucleotides, the CDR3 is TGTGCCAGCGCCCAAGGGGGTTCCATCAATGAGCAGTTCTTC.

The sample holds a few counts of this clone. The chain links TRBV10-3 to TRBJ1-1; a weak D match, TRBD1 (5 bases). V was trimmed by 3 bases and J by 1 base, leaving 9 bases between them. The CDR3 loop spans 14 amino acids. Germline V gene lookup returns CDR1 ENHRY and CDR2 SYGVKD. For the CDR3, the DNA is TGTGCCATCAGTGACGGCAGGGCGAACACTGAAGCTTTCTTT. It translates to CAISDGRANTEAFF.

The chain combines TRBV3-1 (or the pseudogene TRBV3-2) with TRBJ1-1, with D possibly TRBD1 on 5 matching bases. This CDR3 has 14 residues. Germline assignment: CDR1 LGHDT and CDR2 YNNKEL (reference sequence). The V and J ends lost 1 base and 4 bases respectively, with 10 bases between them. The CDR3 loop is CASSQVGGSTEAFF. The CDR3, as DNA: TGTGCCAGCAGCCAAGTCGGGGGGAGCACTGAAGCTTTCTTT.

The chain uses TRBV9 and TRBJ1-2, with D perhaps matching TRBD1 (6 bases). Germline CDR1 SGDLS, CDR2 YYNGEE. The CDR3 spans 16 residues. With 0 bases removed from V and 1 base from J, the gap between germline ends came to 13 bases. This CDR3 is CASSVGGRGDNYGYTF. CDR3 bases: TGTGCCAGCAGCGTAGGGGGCAGGGGCGATAACTATGGCTACACCTTC.

The V gene is TRBV7-3, the J gene TRBJ1-1; D may be TRBD1 (5 bases). Per the germline V gene, CDR1 is SGHTA and CDR2 is FQGTGA. The CDR3 spans 14 residues. V lost 2 bases, J lost 0 bases, and 7 bases lay in between. The CDR3 here is CASSLQGMNTEAFF. The CDR3 region has the DNA TGTGCCAGCAGCTTACAGGGTATGAACACTGAAGCTTTCTTT.

The rearrangement links TRBV19 to TRBJ1-5, with no clear D. This CDR3 spans 17 amino acids. Between the trimmed V and J ends, which lost 0 bases and 0 bases, there was a span of 12 bases. CDR1 is LNHDA and CDR2 is SQIVND in the germline V gene (reference sequence). This CDR3 reads CASSIDYKKYSNQPQHF. As DNA, the CDR3 is TGTGCCAGTAGTATAGATTACAAAAAATATAGCAATCAGCCCCAGCATTTT.

V usage is TRBV2 and J usage is TRBJ1-1, with 7 positions matching TRBD1. V was pared by 4 bases and J by 0 bases, with 11 bases of the junction left unmatched. CDR3 length: 17 amino acids. From germline, CDR1 is SNHLY and CDR2 FYNNEI. The CDR3 loop is CASSAGTVENMNTEAFF. CDR3 bases: TGTGCCAGCAGTGCCGGGACAGTGGAAAATATGAACACTGAAGCTTTCTTT.

The rearrangement joins TRBV15 to TRBJ2-1, with 9 nucleotides matching TRBD1. The CDR3 has 15 amino acids. The V gene end was trimmed by 5 bases and the J gene end by 4 bases; junction bases not matched to a gene: 6. Germline CDR1 and CDR2: LNHNV and YYDKDF (reference sequence). CDR3 sequence: CATSSDRGSYNEQFF. Written as DNA, the CDR3 is TGTGCCACCAGCTCAGACAGGGGGTCTTACAATGAGCAGTTCTTC.

This clone occurred a few times. The rearrangement links TRBV21-1 to TRBJ1-1; the D call in the table, TRBD1, was not verified against the DNA. TRBV21-1 is labeled a pseudogene. The CDR3 loop spans 12 amino acids. The CDR3 loop reads CASRQGEAEAFF. In DNA, the CDR3 is TGTGCCAGCAGGCAGGGGGAGGCTGAAGCTTTCTTT.

V is TRBV11-2 and J is TRBJ2-7; TRBD1 agrees at 10 bases. Germline V gene sequence: CDR1 SGHAT, CDR2 FQNNGV. The CDR3 consists of 15 residues. The V segment lost 0 bases and the J segment 6 bases; nucleotides outside the gene matches: 5. CDR3 in amino acids: CASSLDSGTGAEQYF. The CDR3 DNA reads TGTGCCAGCAGCTTAGACTCCGGGACAGGGGCCGAGCAGTACTTC.

The chain uses TRBV6-2 or TRBV6-3 and TRBJ2-2; 8 bases are shared with TRBD1. V gave up 2 bases and J gave up 2 bases; unmatched junction bases: 7. Germline V gives CDR1 MNHEY, CDR2 SVGEGT. This CDR3 contains 17 residues. CDR3 sequence reads: CASSYVGRGRNTGELFF. The CDR3 DNA follows: TGTGCCAGCAGTTACGTCGGCAGGGGGCGAAACACCGGGGAGCTGTTTTTT.

The chain has TRBV7-2 and TRBJ2-4, with 9 bases lining up with TRBD2. This CDR3 has 14 amino acids. Germline V gene data show CDR1 as SGHTA and CDR2 as FQGNSA. Trimming cost V 0 bases and J 15 bases; bases outside gene matches: 9. This chain's CDR3 is CASSLARRGGRWYF. The CDR3 DNA is TGTGCCAGCAGCTTAGCGCGGCGGGGGGGCCGTTGGTACTTC.

J is TRBJ1-4 and V is TRBV27, with D perhaps matching TRBD1 (6 bases). This CDR3 spans 16 amino acids. Trimming pared 0 bases from V and 7 bases from J, leaving 15 bases between. Germline lookup yields CDR1 MNHEY and CDR2 SMNVEV (reference sequence). The CDR3 protein is CASSLSMDSFGEKLFF. Here the CDR3 DNA reads TGTGCCAGCAGTTTATCGATGGACAGCTTCGGTGAAAAACTGTTTTTT.

This clone was detected once. The chain is built from TRBV18 and TRBJ1-1, with 9 nucleotides matching TRBD1. V dropped 3 bases and J dropped 5; count of bases not matched to a gene: 13. CDR1 KGHSH and CDR2 LQKENI come from the germline V gene. There are 17 residues in the CDR3. CDR3 DNA sequence: TGTGCCAGCTCACCCCACGTACCGGGACAGGGAAAAACTGAAGCTTTCTTT. This encodes CASSPHVPGQGKTEAFF.

This clone was observed once. The V and J genes are TRBV9 and TRBJ1-1; perhaps TRBD1 as D (6 bases). The CDR3 has 15 amino acids. The V end was cut by 3 bases, the J end by 3 bases, with 15 bases between. Germline values: CDR1 SGDLS, CDR2 YYNGEE. The CDR3 DNA follows: TGTGCCAGCAGCGCCCAAGGGACAAGCTACACTGAAGCTTTCTTT. Encoded protein: CASSAQGTSYTEAFF.

The gene calls are TRBV27 and TRBJ2-6, with TRBD1 as a possible D gene (5 bases). CDR1 and CDR2 from the germline V gene are MNHEY and SMNVEV (reference sequence). V was cut by 3 bases and J by 0 bases, with 12 bases left in between. This CDR3 spans 17 amino acids. The DNA of the CDR3 is TGTGCCAGCAGTTTTTGGGGCGAGCTCTCTGGGGCCAACGTCCTGACTTTC. This encodes CASSFWGELSGANVLTF.

This sequence joins TRBV7-9 and TRBJ2-7; 8 bases are a match to TRBD1. This CDR3 region has 13 residues. Germline V CDR1 and CDR2: SEHNR, FQNEAQ (reference sequence). With V trimmed by 6 bases and J by 2 bases, 3 bases remained unmatched. This chain's CDR3 is CASRGQATYEQYF. DNA of the CDR3: TGTGCCAGCAGGGGACAGGCAACCTACGAGCAGTACTTC.

V and J are TRBV19 and TRBJ2-5; the match to TRBD2 covers 7 bases. In germline, CDR1 is LNHDA, CDR2 SQIVND (reference sequence). The length of the CDR3 is 13 residues. Trimming removed 9 bases from V and 1 base from J; junction bases left unmatched: 5. The CDR3: CASERGPQETQYF. The CDR3 DNA is TGTGCCAGCGAGCGGGGTCCCCAAGAGACCCAGTACTTC.

The genes are TRBV7-3 and TRBJ2-1; TRBD1 matches 7 bases. Germline V lookup: CDR1 SGHTA, CDR2 FQGTGA. After removal of 5 bases from V and 4 bases from J, the junction contained 8 bases not matched to a gene. This CDR3 contains 15 residues. CDR3 residues: CASSPRGTSYNEQFF. The CDR3 bases are TGTGCCAGCAGCCCCAGGGGGACCTCTTACAATGAGCAGTTCTTC.

The rearrangement links TRBV6-5 to TRBJ2-7; perhaps TRBD1 as D (5 bases). V lost 8 bases and J lost 2, with 19 bases in between. The CDR3 is made up of 15 amino acids. CDR1 is MNHEY, CDR2 SVGAGI, per germline. The CDR3 spells CASALQADGPYEQYF. The CDR3 coding sequence is TGTGCCAGCGCACTACAGGCGGACGGGCCCTACGAGCAGTACTTC.

The V call is TRBV29-1, the J call TRBJ1-5; no reliable D call. CDR1 SQVTM and CDR2 ANQGSEA come from the germline V gene. The CDR3 covers 15 residues. The ends were cut back, 6 bases at V and 0 bases at J, with 15 bases in the middle. CDR3 sequence (DNA): TGCAGCGTAGCCGAGACACCTCTTAGCAATCAGCCCCAGCATTTT. Residues: CSVAETPLSNQPQHF.

The chain links TRBV18 to TRBJ2-2; a possible D gene is TRBD1 (6 bases). There are 15 residues in the CDR3. V lost 6 bases to trimming and J lost 1 base, with 12 bases between them. CDR1 and CDR2 (germline): KGHSH, LQKENI. This chain's CDR3 is CASSQGTENTGELFF. CDR3 sequence (DNA): TGTGCCAGCTCCCAGGGGACGGAGAACACCGGGGAGCTGTTTTTT.

This clone has ten or more counts. The V call is TRBV19, the J call TRBJ1-5, with D possibly being TRBD1 (6 bases). Trimming removed 4 bases at V and 4 bases at J, with 17 bases between. The CDR3 contains 16 residues. The germline gives CDR1 LNHDA, CDR2 SQIVND (reference sequence). CDR3 sequence: CASSRGSGTQNQPQHF. The CDR3 coding sequence is TGTGCCAGTAGTAGGGGCTCCGGGACACAAAATCAGCCCCAGCATTTT.

The rearrangement links TRBV7-2 to TRBJ2-3; the D gene is possibly TRBD2 (6 bases). The V gene lost 7 bases and the J gene lost 5 bases, with 19 bases spanning the gap. The CDR3 sequence is 15 residues long. Germline V lookup: CDR1 SGHTA, CDR2 FQGNSA. The CDR3 bases are TGTGCCAGCAAGCGATCGTCGGGGGTTGGAGATACGCAGTATTTT. This codes for CASKRSSGVGDTQYF.